This TCR beta chain was observed in a study of molecular identifiers for immune sequencing clone quantification. This clonotype was observed a handful of times. Sorted inputs of about 17,000 to 1,100,000 cells, with 10%, 30% or 50% RNA, yielded naive CD8 libraries. When naive CD8 T cells were sorted, they were gated as CD8+CD4-CCR7+CD45RA+. One entry per CDR3 protein results from TCRdb running MiXCR on the PCR reads. The table records about half a million distinct CDR3 sequences, around 23% of them present only once. The trim removed 6 bases at V and 6 bases at J, leaving 10 bases unmatched. Per the germline V gene, CDR1 is MNHNY and CDR2 is SVGAGI (reference sequence). The CDR3 has 15 residues.

The V call is TRBV6-6, the J call TRBJ2-2, with 7 bases aligning to TRBD2. Source material: naive CD8+ T cells from blood, with Jurkat cell RNA spiked in. Indicated subset: FACS-sorted CD8+CD4-CCR7+CD45RA+ naive T cells. This receptor was identified in a human donor in good health. Some libraries in this study had Jurkat cell RNA spiked in. CDR3 sequence: CASSPRAGEAGELFF. DNA of the CDR3: TGTGCCAGCAGCCCCCGGGCGGGAGAGGCCGGGGAGCTGTTTTTT.